This T cell receptor (beta chain) came from a study of cytomegalovirus exposure and HLA in healthy donors. General study points: In vitro testing confirmed a few CMV-associated chains as specific for CMV antigens. Per published reports, the classifier diagnosed cytomegalovirus status with high specificity and sensitivity. According to the study, roughly 160 TCR beta chains were cytomegalovirus-associated.

Measured with immunoSEQ multiplex PCR; TCRdb has only the in-frame clones, and not every one. Among 110,000 or so clones listed, approximately 90% were seen once. To note about this clone: Its antigen remains unidentified.

Sequencing used PBMCs. This clonotype originated in a young man in good health and CMV-seronegative.

In nucleotides, the CDR3 is TGTGCCAGCACAGGGATGCTGAACACTGAAGCTTTCTTT. As protein: CASTGMLNTEAFF. The chain carries TRBV28 and TRBJ1-1; the D gene is possibly TRBD1 (5 bases). V was cut by 7 bases and J by 0 bases, with 9 bases left in between. The CDR3 has 13 residues. Per germline, CDR1 MDHEN and CDR2 SYDVKM.